These 21 T cell receptor beta chains were sequenced from one sample in a study of cytomegalovirus exposure and HLA in healthy donors. Both 60 Vbeta primers and 13 Jbeta primers went into the PCR. The repertoire was sequenced with immunoSEQ multiplex PCR; TCRdb's copy has only in-frame clones and lacks some. The sample records over 95,000 clones, about 83% being singletons. Sequenced: PBMCs. The receptors stem from a female donor in good health and CMV-seronegative.

V gene TRBV9 combines with J gene TRBJ2-2; 10 bases align to TRBD2. CDR3 size: 19 residues. With V trimmed by 0 bases and J by 7 bases, 15 bases remained unmatched. Germline V gives CDR1 SGDLS, CDR2 YYNGEE. The CDR3 protein is CASSVVNLSGGAGGGELFF. CDR3 nucleotide sequence: TGTGCCAGCAGCGTAGTGAATCTAAGCGGGGGGGCCGGTGGCGGGGAGCTGTTTTTT.

The rearrangement joins TRBV7-8 to TRBJ1-1, with D hard to call. The germline V and J ends were trimmed by 5 bases and 1 base, with 11 bases remaining between them. Germline-derived CDR1 and CDR2 are SGHVS and FQNEAQ. The CDR3 totals 14 residues. The CDR3 DNA is TGTGCCAGCAGCCCCCGACGGGAGAACACTGAAGCTTTCTTT. Amino acids: CASSPRRENTEAFF.

The chain links TRBV19 to TRBJ2-7; the match to TRBD1 covers 9 bases. The length of the CDR3 is 16 residues. The germline CDR1 and CDR2 sequences are LNHDA and SQIVND (reference sequence). Trimming cost V 2 bases and J 5 bases; bases outside gene matches: 10. CDR3 sequence (DNA): TGTGCCAGTAGTATACAACCGGGACAGGGTAAAAACGAGCAGTACTTC. Translating it yields CASSIQPGQGKNEQYF.

In this sample, this clone turned up a few times. The chain is built from TRBV7-2 and TRBJ2-3; TRBD2 might be the D (6 bases). CDR3 length equals 15 residues. Germline CDR1 reads SGHTA; CDR2 reads FQGNSA. Trimming removed 3 bases at V and 6 bases at J, with 16 bases between. CDR3 sequence (DNA): TGTGCCAGCAGCTTGGGGGAACGGGACTCCGATACGCAGTATTTT. Residues: CASSLGERDSDTQYF.

Of note for this clone: One end of the junction is discordant with germline, which a read error may explain. This chain links TRBV7-9 with TRBJ1-2, with D tentatively TRBD1 (5 bases). Per germline, CDR1 SEHNR and CDR2 FQNEAQ (reference sequence). This CDR3 spans 9 amino acids. The CDR3 here is CTGREGYTF. As DNA, the CDR3 is TGCACCGGCAGGGAAGGCTACACCTTC.

V gene TRBV7-8 combines with J gene TRBJ2-1; 9 nucleotides line up with TRBD2. CDR1 and CDR2 from the germline V gene are SGHVS and FQNEAQ. The CDR3 has 17 residues. The J segment lost 10 bases and the V segment lost 5 bases, leaving 18 bases of the junction unmatched. The CDR3 coding sequence is TGTGCCAGCAGCAACTCCCTCCGAGCGGGGGGCCGGCACGAGCAGTTCTTC. This encodes CASSNSLRAGGRHEQFF. The full variable domain, completed using reference TRBV7-8 and TRBJ2-1, is GAGVSQSPRYKVAKRGQDVALRCDPISGHVSLFWYQQALGQGPEFLTYFQNEAQLDKSGLPSDRFFAERPEGSVSTLKIQRTQQEDSAVYLCASSNSLRAGGRHEQFFGPGTRLTVL.

V is TRBV7-8 and J is TRBJ1-2; D may be TRBD1 (6 bases). With 5 bases removed from V and 2 bases from J, the gap between germline ends came to 15 bases. Germline V gene sequence: CDR1 SGHVS, CDR2 FQNEAQ. This CDR3 is built from 15 residues. CDR3 in amino acids: CASSPQGPGNYGYTF. As DNA, the CDR3 is TGTGCCAGCAGCCCACAGGGCCCAGGGAACTATGGCTACACCTTC.

V gene TRBV7-6 combines with J gene TRBJ2-5, with D possibly TRBD2 on 6 matching bases. The J call may be mistaken, given a closer DNA end match to TRBJ2-7. CDR3 length: 14 amino acids. Germline lookup yields CDR1 SGHVS and CDR2 FNYEAQ. CDR3 sequence: CASSFDGGVYEQYF. CDR3 coding DNA: TGTGCCAGCAGCTTCGACGGCGGGGTGTACGAGCAGTACTTC.

The chain recombines TRBV7-9 with TRBJ1-6, with 8 bases identical to TRBD1. The CDR3 is 14 amino acids. V was pared by 4 bases and J by 9 bases, with 5 bases of the junction left unmatched. Germline loops: CDR1 SEHNR, CDR2 FQNEAQ (reference sequence). CDR3 amino acids: CASSSDRGVSPLHF. CDR3 DNA: TGTGCCAGCAGCTCCGACAGGGGAGTTTCACCCCTCCACTTT.

This clone showed up just once. This sequence joins TRBV5-1 and TRBJ2-3; TRBD1 might be the D (7 bases). Germline V gene lookup returns CDR1 SGHRS and CDR2 YFSETQ. The CDR3 length is 15 residues. The ends were cut back, 1 base at V and 4 bases at J, with 13 bases in the middle. This CDR3 reads CASSLYTGEADTQYF. The CDR3 DNA is TGCGCCAGCAGCTTGTACACAGGGGAGGCAGATACGCAGTATTTT.

The rearrangement uses TRBV27 and TRBJ1-2, with D tentatively TRBD1 (6 bases). CDR1 and CDR2 from the germline V gene are MNHEY and SMNVEV (reference sequence). This CDR3 region has 16 residues. With 6 bases removed from V and 1 base from J, the gap between germline ends came to 18 bases. CDR3 amino acids: CASRAQGPGVNYGYTF. CDR3 sequence (DNA): TGTGCCAGCAGGGCGCAGGGGCCGGGCGTTAACTATGGCTACACCTTC.

The chain joins TRBV4-2 to TRBJ2-1, with 9 bases that match TRBD2. CDR1 is LGHNA and CDR2 is YNFKEQ in the germline V gene. This CDR3 comprises 22 residues. Unmatched junction bases numbered 20, after V lost 0 bases and J lost 2 bases. Here the CDR3 reads CASSQDAATLAGGPRTYNEQFF. CDR3 sequence (DNA): TGTGCCAGCAGCCAAGATGCCGCGACGTTGGCGGGGGGGCCTAGGACCTACAATGAGCAGTTCTTC.

This clone has more than one count but fewer than ten. CDR3 region: CASSPGGTGYGYTF. CDR3 in DNA: TGTGCCAGCAGCCCGGGCGGGACAGGCTATGGCTACACCTTC. This chain connects TRBV7-9 to TRBJ1-2, with 8 bases matching TRBD1. Trimming cost V 5 bases and J 4 bases; bases outside gene matches: 6. CDR1 and CDR2 (germline): SEHNR, FQNEAQ (reference sequence). The CDR3 is 14 residues long.

V is TRBV5-4 and J is TRBJ2-5; perhaps TRBD1 as D (6 bases). Germline V CDR1 and CDR2: SGHNT, YYREEE (reference sequence). This CDR3 is 13 amino acids long. Trimming removed 4 bases from V and 3 bases from J, with 10 bases in between. CDR3 protein: CASSTAGEETQYF. Written as DNA, the CDR3 is TGTGCCAGCAGCACGGCAGGGGAAGAGACCCAGTACTTC.

The chain joins TRBV2 to TRBJ2-3; 8 bases are a match to TRBD2. Per the germline V gene, CDR1 is SNHLY and CDR2 is FYNNEI. The ends lost 4 bases at V and 4 bases at J; junction bases unmatched: 10. The CDR3 is made up of 16 amino acids. CDR3 region: CASSVSGGAKADTQYF. The CDR3 DNA reads TGTGCCAGCAGTGTCTCCGGGGGGGCCAAGGCAGATACGCAGTATTTT. Supplemented by reference TRBV2 and TRBJ2-3, the full variable domain reads EPEVTQTPSHQVTQMGQEVILRCVPISNHLYFYWYRQILGQKVEFLVSFYNNEISEKSEIFDDQFSVERPDGSNFTLKIRSTKLEDSAMYFCASSVSGGAKADTQYFGPGTRLTVL.

The V gene is TRBV10-3, the J gene TRBJ2-5; D uncertain. The V and J ends lost 8 bases and 1 base respectively, with 11 bases between them. Germline V CDR1 and CDR2: ENHRY, SYGVKD. The CDR3 runs 13 residues. CDR3 DNA sequence: TGTGCCATCCAGCCCGGAGTCCAAGAGACCCAGTACTTC. Translated, it gives CAIQPGVQETQYF.

This clone was observed a handful of times. J is TRBJ1-5 and V is TRBV4-2; 7 positions agree with TRBD1. The J segment lost 4 bases and the V segment lost 3 bases, leaving 3 bases of the junction unmatched. CDR1 is LGHNA and CDR2 is YNFKEQ in the germline V gene. The CDR3 contains 14 residues. The CDR3 is CASSQTGRNQPQHF. For the CDR3, the DNA is TGTGCCAGCAGCCAGACAGGGAGGAATCAGCCCCAGCATTTT.

J is TRBJ2-4 and V is TRBV5-1; TRBD1 is a possible D gene (6 bases). Trimming removed 4 bases at V and 11 bases at J, with 16 bases between. Germline V gene sequence: CDR1 SGHRS, CDR2 YFSETQ. This CDR3 is built from 13 residues. CDR3 nucleotide sequence: TGCGCCAGCAGCGTGGGGACAAAGGGGGTTCAGTACTTC. It codes for CASSVGTKGVQYF.

The chain uses TRBV2 and TRBJ1-5, with D possibly TRBD1 on 5 matching bases. Trimming shortened V by 6 bases and J by 0 bases, and 15 bases separated the two germline ends. Germline CDR1 SNHLY, CDR2 FYNNEI. CDR3 length: 16 residues. The CDR3 sequence is CASRLIRGDSNQPQHF. CDR3 DNA sequence: TGTGCCAGCAGATTGATTCGGGGGGATAGCAATCAGCCCCAGCATTTT.

The chain joins TRBV18 to TRBJ2-5; tentative D call: TRBD1 (6 bases). V was shortened by 3 bases and J by 2 bases, with 10 bases between the two germline ends. The CDR3 runs to 14 residues. CDR1 is KGHSH, CDR2 LQKENI, per germline. CDR3 loop: CASSPRTDQETQYF. In nucleotides, the CDR3 is TGTGCCAGCTCACCTCGGACAGATCAAGAGACCCAGTACTTC.

The V gene is TRBV7-2, the J gene TRBJ2-7, with 7 bases fitting TRBD1. Looked up from germline, CDR1 is SGHTA and CDR2 is FQGNSA. Trimming took 1 base from V and 0 from J; bases not matched to a gene: 6. This CDR3 is 16 amino acids long. CDR3 region: CASSLDLQGRSYEQYF. The CDR3 region has the DNA TGTGCCAGCAGCTTAGATCTACAGGGGCGCTCCTACGAGCAGTACTTC.